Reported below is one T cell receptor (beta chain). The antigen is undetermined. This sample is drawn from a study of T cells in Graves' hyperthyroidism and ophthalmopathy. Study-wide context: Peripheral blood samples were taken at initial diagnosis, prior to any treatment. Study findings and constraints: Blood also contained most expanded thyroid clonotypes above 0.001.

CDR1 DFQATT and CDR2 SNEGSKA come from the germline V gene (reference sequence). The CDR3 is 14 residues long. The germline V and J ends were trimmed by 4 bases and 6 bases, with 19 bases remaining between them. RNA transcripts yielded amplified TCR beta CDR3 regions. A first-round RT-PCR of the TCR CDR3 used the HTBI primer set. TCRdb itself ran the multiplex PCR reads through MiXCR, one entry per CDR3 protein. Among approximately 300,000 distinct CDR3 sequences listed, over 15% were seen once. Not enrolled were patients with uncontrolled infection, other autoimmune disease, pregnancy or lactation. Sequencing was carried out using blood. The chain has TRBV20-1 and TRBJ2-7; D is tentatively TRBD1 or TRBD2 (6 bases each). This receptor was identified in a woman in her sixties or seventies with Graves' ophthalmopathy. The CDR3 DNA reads TGCAGTGCTAAGGGGGGATCTAGTGTGGGCGAGCAGTACTTC. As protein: CSAKGGSSVGEQYF.